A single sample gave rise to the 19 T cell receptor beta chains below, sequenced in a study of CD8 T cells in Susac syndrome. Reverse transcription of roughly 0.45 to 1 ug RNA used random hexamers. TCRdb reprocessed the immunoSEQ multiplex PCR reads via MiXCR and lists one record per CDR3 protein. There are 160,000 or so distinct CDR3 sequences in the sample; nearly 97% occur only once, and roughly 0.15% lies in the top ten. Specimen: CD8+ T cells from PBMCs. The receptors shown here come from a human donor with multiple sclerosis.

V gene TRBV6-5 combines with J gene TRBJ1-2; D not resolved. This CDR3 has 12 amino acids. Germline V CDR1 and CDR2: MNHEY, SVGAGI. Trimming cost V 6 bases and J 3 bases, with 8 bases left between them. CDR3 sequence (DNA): TGTGCCAGCAGAAACGGGGACTATGGCTACACCTTC. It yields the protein CASRNGDYGYTF.

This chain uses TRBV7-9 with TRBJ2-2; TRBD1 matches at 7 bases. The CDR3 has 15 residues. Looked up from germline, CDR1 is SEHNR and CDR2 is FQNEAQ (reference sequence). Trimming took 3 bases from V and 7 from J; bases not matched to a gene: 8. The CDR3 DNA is TGTGCCAGCAGCTTTACACAGGGGAGAGACGGGGAGCTGTTTTTT. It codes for CASSFTQGRDGELFF.

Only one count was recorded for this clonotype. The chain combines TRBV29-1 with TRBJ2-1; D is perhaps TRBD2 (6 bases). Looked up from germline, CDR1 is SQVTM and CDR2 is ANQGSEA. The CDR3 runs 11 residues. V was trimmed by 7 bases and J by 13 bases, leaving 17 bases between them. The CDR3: CSALPGAQQFF. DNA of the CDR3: TGCAGCGCCTTACCGGGAGCCCAACAGTTCTTC.

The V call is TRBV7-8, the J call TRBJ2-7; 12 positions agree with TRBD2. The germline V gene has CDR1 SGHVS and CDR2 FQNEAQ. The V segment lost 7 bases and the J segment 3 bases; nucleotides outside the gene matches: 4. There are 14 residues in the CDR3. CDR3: CASTTSGGHYEQYF. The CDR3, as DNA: TGTGCCAGCACCACTAGCGGGGGGCACTACGAGCAGTACTTC.

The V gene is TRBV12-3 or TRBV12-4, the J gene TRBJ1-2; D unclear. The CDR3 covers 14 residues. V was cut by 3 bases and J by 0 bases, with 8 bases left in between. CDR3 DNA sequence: TGTGCCAGCAGTTTCGTGTGGGCTAACTATGGCTACACCTTC. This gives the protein CASSFVWANYGYTF.

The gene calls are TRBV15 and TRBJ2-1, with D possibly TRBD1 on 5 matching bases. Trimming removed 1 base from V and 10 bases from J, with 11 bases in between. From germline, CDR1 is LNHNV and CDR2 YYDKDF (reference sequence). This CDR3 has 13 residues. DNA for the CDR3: TGTGCCACCAGCAGAGTTAAGGGGCGGGAGCAGTTCTTC. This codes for CATSRVKGREQFF.

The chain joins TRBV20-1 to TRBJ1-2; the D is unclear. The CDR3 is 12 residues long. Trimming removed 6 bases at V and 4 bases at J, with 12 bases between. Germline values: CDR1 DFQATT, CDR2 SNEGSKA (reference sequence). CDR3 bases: TGCAGTGCACGCGACGGCAGCTATGGCTACACCTTC. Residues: CSARDGSYGYTF.

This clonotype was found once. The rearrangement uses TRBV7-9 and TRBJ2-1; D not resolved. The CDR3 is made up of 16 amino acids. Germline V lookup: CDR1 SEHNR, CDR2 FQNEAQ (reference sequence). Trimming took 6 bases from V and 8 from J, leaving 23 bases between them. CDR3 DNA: TGTGCCAGCAGTCCTATCGAGAGCCCGCTTATCGATGAGCAGTTCTTC. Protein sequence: CASSPIESPLIDEQFF.

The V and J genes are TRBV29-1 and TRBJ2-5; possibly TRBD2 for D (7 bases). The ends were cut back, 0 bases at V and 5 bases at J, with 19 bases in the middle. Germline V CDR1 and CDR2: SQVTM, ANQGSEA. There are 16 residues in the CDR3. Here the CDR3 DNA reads TGCAGCGTTGAAGAGCCAAGAGGGGGGGGATGGGAGACCCAGTACTTC. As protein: CSVEEPRGGGWETQYF.

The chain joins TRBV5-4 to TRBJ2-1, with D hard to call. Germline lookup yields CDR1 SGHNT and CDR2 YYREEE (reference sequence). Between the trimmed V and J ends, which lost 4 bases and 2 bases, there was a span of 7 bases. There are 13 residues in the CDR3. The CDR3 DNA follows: TGTGCCAGCAGCCCCACACCCTACAATGAGCAGTTCTTC. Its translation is CASSPTPYNEQFF.

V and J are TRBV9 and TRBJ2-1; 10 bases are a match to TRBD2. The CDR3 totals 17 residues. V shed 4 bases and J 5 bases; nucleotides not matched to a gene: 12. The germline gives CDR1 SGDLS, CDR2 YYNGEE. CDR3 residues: CASSHPAGTSVDNEQFF. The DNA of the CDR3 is TGTGCCAGCAGCCACCCCGCCGGGACTAGCGTTGACAATGAGCAGTTCTTC.

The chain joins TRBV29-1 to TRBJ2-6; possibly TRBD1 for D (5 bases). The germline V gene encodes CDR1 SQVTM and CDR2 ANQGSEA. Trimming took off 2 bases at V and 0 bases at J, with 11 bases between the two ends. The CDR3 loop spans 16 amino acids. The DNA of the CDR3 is TGCAGCGTTGAATTAGGGGCCCTCTCTGGGGCCAACGTCCTGACTTTC. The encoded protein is CSVELGALSGANVLTF.

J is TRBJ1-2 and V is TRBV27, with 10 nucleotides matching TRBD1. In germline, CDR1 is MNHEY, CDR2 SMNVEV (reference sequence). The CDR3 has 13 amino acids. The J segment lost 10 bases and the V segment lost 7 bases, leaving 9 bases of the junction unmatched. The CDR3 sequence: CASKSGTGALYTF. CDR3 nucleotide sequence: TGTGCCAGCAAATCCGGGACAGGGGCCCTCTACACCTTC.

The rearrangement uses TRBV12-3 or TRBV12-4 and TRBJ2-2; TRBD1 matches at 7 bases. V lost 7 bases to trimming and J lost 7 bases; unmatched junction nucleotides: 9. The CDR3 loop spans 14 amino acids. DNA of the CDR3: TGTGCCAGCAAATTAGGGGGCGCCGGCGGGGAGCTGTTTTTT. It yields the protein CASKLGGAGGELFF.

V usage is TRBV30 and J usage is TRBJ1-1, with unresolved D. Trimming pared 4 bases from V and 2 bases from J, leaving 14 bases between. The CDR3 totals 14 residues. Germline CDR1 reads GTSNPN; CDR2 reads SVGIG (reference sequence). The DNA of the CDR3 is TGTGCCTGGATTCGGGAGAGGCTAAACACTGAAGCTTTCTTT. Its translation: CAWIRERLNTEAFF. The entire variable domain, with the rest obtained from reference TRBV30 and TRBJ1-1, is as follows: SQTIHQWPATLVQPVGSPLSLECTVEGTSNPNLYWYRQAAGRGLQLLFYSVGIGQISSEVPQNLSASRPQDRQFILSSKKLLLSDSGFYLCAWIRERLNTEAFFGQGTRLTVV.

CDR3 in amino acids: CASSLTVGEQFF. In DNA, the CDR3 is TGTGCCAGCAGTTTAACTGTGGGAGAGCAGTTCTTC. The genes are TRBV5-4 and TRBJ2-1; D not resolved. Trimming removed 5 bases at V and 10 bases at J, with 13 bases between. Germline CDR1 is SGHNT and CDR2 is YYREEE (reference sequence). The length of the CDR3 is 12 residues.

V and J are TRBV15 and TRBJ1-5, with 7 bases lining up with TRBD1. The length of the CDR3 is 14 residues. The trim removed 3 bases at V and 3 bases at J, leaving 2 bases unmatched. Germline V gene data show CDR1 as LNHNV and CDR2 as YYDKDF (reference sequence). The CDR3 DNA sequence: TGTGCCACCAGCAGGGACAGGTTCAATCAGCCCCAGCATTTT. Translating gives CATSRDRFNQPQHF.

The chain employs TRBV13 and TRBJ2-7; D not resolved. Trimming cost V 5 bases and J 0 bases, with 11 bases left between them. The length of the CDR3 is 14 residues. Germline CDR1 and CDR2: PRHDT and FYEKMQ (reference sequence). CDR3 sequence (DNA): TGTGCCAGCAGCACAAGACCGACCTCCTACGAGCAGTACTTC. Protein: CASSTRPTSYEQYF.

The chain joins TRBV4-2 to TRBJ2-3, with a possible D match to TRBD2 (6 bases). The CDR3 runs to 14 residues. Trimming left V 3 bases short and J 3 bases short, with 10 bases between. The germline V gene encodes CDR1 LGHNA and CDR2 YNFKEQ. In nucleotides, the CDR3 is TGTGCCAGCAGCCACAGCGGGTTAACAGATACGCAGTATTTT. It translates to CASSHSGLTDTQYF.